These 11 T cell receptor beta chains share one sample of origin, sequenced in a study of cytomegalovirus exposure and HLA in healthy donors. The PCR contained 60 Vbeta and 13 Jbeta primers. Produced via immunoSEQ multiplex PCR; TCRdb's table is partial and in-frame only. The sample has 100,000 to 150,000 clones, under 90% seen once. Sequencing was done on a sample of PBMCs. The receptors derive from a man aged 18 to 35 in good health and CMV-seronegative.

The chain uses TRBV18 and TRBJ2-2; D unresolved. Trimming left V 0 bases short and J 7 bases short, with 12 bases between. The CDR3 has 15 amino acids. CDR1 is KGHSH, CDR2 LQKENI, per germline. For the CDR3, the DNA is TGTGCCAGCTCACCACCGGGTTCAGGTCTCGGGGAGCTGTTTTTT. This gives the protein CASSPPGSGLGELFF.

The chain joins TRBV6-6 to TRBJ1-2, with D maybe TRBD1 (5 bases). Germline-derived CDR1 and CDR2 are MNHNY and SVGAGI (reference sequence). This CDR3 region has 13 residues. The germline V and J ends were trimmed by 7 bases and 5 bases, with 14 bases remaining between them. The CDR3 DNA reads TGTGCCAGCACCCAATTGACAGAGTATGGCTACACCTTC. Translated, it gives CASTQLTEYGYTF.

The gene calls are TRBV27 and TRBJ1-2; 8 bases map to TRBD1. Germline loops: CDR1 MNHEY, CDR2 SMNVEV (reference sequence). The CDR3 runs to 13 residues. The trim removed 3 bases at V and 7 bases at J, leaving 4 bases unmatched. The CDR3 nucleotides read TGTGCCAGCAGTTTCCGCACAGGGGGTGGCTACACCTTC. Its protein is CASSFRTGGGYTF.

The count of this clone is one. V is TRBV5-4 and J is TRBJ1-6; 8 bases align to TRBD1. Germline assignment: CDR1 SGHNT and CDR2 YYREEE (reference sequence). V shed 3 bases, J shed 9 bases, and the junction held 2 bases outside the gene matches. This CDR3 has 13 amino acids. CDR3 residues: CASSYQGASPLHF. In DNA form, the CDR3 reads TGTGCCAGCAGCTACCAGGGGGCTTCACCCCTCCACTTT.

The chain carries TRBV4-1 and TRBJ2-1, with D perhaps TRBD1 (5 bases). With 0 bases removed from V and 0 bases from J, the gap between germline ends came to 9 bases. CDR3 length equals 16 residues. From germline, CDR1 is MGHRA and CDR2 YSYEKL. Here the CDR3 DNA reads TGCGCCAGCAGCCAAGAGTTCCAGGGCTCCTACAATGAGCAGTTCTTC. This encodes CASSQEFQGSYNEQFF.

V and J are TRBV9 and TRBJ1-1; no clear D. The CDR3 runs to 13 residues. The V gene's germline CDR1 is SGDLS and CDR2 YYNGEE. The ends were cut back, 0 bases at V and 1 base at J, with 4 bases in the middle. Here the CDR3 DNA reads TGTGCCAGCAGCGTAGATCAGAACACTGAAGCTTTCTTT. Its protein product is CASSVDQNTEAFF.

This rearrangement joins TRBV11-2 to TRBJ2-1; tentatively, D is TRBD2 (6 bases). V lost 1 base, J lost 4 bases, and 14 bases lay in between. The CDR3 spans 16 residues. CDR1 is SGHAT and CDR2 is FQNNGV in the germline V gene. The CDR3 here is CASSLASGGEYNEQFF. CDR3 coding DNA: TGTGCCAGCAGCTTAGCCTCCGGGGGTGAGTACAATGAGCAGTTCTTC.

The chain carries TRBV6-6 and TRBJ1-2; 7 positions match TRBD1. In germline, CDR1 is MNHNY, CDR2 SVGAGI (reference sequence). The CDR3 sequence is 16 residues long. After removal of 2 bases from V and 7 bases from J, the junction contained 13 bases not matched to a gene. DNA for the CDR3: TGTGCCAGCAGTTACCTAACGACGACAGGGTCGGGTGGCTACACCTTC. Its translation: CASSYLTTTGSGGYTF.

The chain recombines TRBV7-9 with TRBJ2-7; tentative D call: TRBD1 (6 bases). V gave up 5 bases and J gave up 2 bases, with 19 bases separating them. In germline, CDR1 is SEHNR, CDR2 FQNEAQ (reference sequence). The CDR3 consists of 16 residues. CDR3 bases: TGTGCCAGCAGCCACAGGGAGTTCCAAGTGGCCTACGAGCAGTACTTC. This gives the protein CASSHREFQVAYEQYF.

The rearrangement joins TRBV10-3 to TRBJ1-4; 8 nucleotides agree with TRBD1. After removal of 4 bases from V and 6 bases from J, the junction contained 4 bases not matched to a gene. The CDR3 runs 14 residues. The V gene's germline CDR1 is ENHRY and CDR2 SYGVKD. The CDR3 sequence is CAISATGEDEKLFF. The CDR3 bases are TGTGCCATCAGTGCGACAGGGGAGGATGAAAAACTGTTTTTT.

This chain joins TRBV28 and TRBJ1-1; the match to TRBD1 covers 7 bases. Losses at the gene ends were 3 bases for V and 2 bases for J; bases not matched to a gene: 9. The CDR3 totals 16 residues. The germline gives CDR1 MDHEN, CDR2 SYDVKM. DNA for the CDR3: TGTGCCAGCAGTTTGGGCAGGGGGAAGAGAAACACTGAAGCTTTCTTT. The encoded protein is CASSLGRGKRNTEAFF.